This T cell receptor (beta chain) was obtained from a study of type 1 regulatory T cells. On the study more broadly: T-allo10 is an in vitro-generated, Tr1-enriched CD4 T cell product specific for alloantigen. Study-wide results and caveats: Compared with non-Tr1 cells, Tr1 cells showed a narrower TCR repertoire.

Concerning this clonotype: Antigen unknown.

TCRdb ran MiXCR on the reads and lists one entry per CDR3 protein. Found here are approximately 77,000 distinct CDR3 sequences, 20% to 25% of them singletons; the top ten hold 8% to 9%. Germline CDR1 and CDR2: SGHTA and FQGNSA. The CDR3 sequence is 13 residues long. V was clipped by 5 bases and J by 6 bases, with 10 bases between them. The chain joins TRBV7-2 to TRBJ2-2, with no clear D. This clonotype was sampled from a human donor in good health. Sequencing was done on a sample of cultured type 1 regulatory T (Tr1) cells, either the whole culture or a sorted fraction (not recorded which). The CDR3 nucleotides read TGTGCCAGCAGCCCAATACATGCCGGGGAGCTGTTTTTT. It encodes CASSPIHAGELFF.